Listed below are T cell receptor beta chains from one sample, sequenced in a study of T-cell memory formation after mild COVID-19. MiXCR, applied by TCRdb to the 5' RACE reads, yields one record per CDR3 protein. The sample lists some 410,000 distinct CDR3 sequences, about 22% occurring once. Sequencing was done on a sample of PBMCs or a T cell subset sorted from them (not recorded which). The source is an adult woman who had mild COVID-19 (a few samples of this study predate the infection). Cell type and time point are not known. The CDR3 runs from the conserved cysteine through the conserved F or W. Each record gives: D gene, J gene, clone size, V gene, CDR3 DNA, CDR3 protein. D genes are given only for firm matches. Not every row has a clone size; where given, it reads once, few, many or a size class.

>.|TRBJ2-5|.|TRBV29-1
TGCAGCGCATCACTGTACCAAGAGACCCAGTACTTC
CSASLYQETQYF
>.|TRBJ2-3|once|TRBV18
TGTGCCAGCTCACGGACCGACTCTAGCCCTAGCACAGATACGCAGTATTTT
CASSRTDSSPSTDTQYF
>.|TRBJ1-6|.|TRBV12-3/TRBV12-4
TGTGCCAGCAGTTCAGGGTCTGCGGGTGATGTCTCCTATAATTCACCCCTCCACTTT
CASSSGSAGDVSYNSPLHF
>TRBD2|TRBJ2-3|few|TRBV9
TGTGCCAGCAGCGTAGCGGGGGGGGCCACAGATACGCAGTATTTT
CASSVAGGATDTQYF
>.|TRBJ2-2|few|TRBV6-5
TGTGCCAGCAGTTACTTTGATTACACCGGGGAGCTGTTTTTT
CASSYFDYTGELFF
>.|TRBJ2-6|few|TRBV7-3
TGTGCCAGCAGTTTCAACTCTGGGGCCAACGTCCTGACTTTC
CASSFNSGANVLTF
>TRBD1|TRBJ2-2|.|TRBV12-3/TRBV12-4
TGTGCCAGCAGTAGGGACAGGGGCGACACCGGGGAGCTGTTTTTT
CASSRDRGDTGELFF
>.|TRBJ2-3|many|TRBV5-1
TGCGCCAGCAGCTTGGCTGCAGCCACTAGCACAGATACGCAGTATTTT
CASSLAAATSTDTQYF
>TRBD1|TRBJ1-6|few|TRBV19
TGTGCCAGTAGCCGGGACAGGGCTTCACCCCTCCACTTT
CASSRDRASPLHF
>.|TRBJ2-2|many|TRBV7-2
TGTGCCAGCAGCCGCTCGAACACCGGGGAGCTGTTTTTT
CASSRSNTGELFF
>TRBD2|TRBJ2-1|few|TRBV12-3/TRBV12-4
TGTGCCAGCAGTTTAGTAGGGACTAGCAATGAGCAGTTCTTC
CASSLVGTSNEQFF
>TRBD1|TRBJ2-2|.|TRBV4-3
TGCGCCAGCAGCCAAGGACAGGGCTTCGGCGGGGAGCTGTTTTTT
CASSQGQGFGGELFF
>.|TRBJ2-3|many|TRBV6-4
TGTGCCAGCAGTGACTCGAAGGGGGGGCCAACAGATACGCAGTATTTT
CASSDSKGGPTDTQYF
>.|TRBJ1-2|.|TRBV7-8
TGTGCCAGCAGCTTAGTTAAGGGATCTAACTATGGCTACACCTTC
CASSLVKGSNYGYTF
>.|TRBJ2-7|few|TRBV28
TGTGCCAGCACCATGACGGGAGTTGTGTACGAGCAGTACTTC
CASTMTGVVYEQYF
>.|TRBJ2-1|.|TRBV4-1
TGCGCCAGCAGCCATAGAGCGGTCGAAGGCTCCTACAATGAGCAGTTCTTC
CASSHRAVEGSYNEQFF
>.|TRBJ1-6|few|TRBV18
TGTGCCAGCTCACCCCAAATGGAGGGGCGCGGATCACCCCTCCACTTT
CASSPQMEGRGSPLHF
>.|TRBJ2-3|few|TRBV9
TGTGCCAGCAGCGTGGTCGCCACAGATACGCAGTATTTT
CASSVVATDTQYF
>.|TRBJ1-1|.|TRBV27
TGTGCCAGCAGTTTATCTGGGGGGGGCGAAGCTTTCTTT
CASSLSGGGEAFF
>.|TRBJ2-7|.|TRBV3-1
TGTGCCAGCAGCCCAGGACAAGTCTACGAGCAGTACTTC
CASSPGQVYEQYF
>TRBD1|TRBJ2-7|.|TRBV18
TGTGCCAGCTCACCGGACAGGGGCGATCAGTACTTC
CASSPDRGDQYF
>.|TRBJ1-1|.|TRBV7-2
TGTGCCAGCGGGTCGGGAGGAAACACTGAAGCTTTCTTT
CASGSGGNTEAFF
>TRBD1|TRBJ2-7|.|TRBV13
TGTGCCAGCAGCTCACAGGGGCTAAGCTCCTACGAGCAGTACTTC
CASSSQGLSSYEQYF
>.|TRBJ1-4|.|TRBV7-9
TGTGCCAGCAGCTCAGGGGAAAAACTGTTTTTT
CASSSGEKLFF
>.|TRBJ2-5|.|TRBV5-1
TGCGCCAGCAGCTTGACGGAGCAAGAGACCCAGTACTTC
CASSLTEQETQYF
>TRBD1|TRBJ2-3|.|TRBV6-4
TGTGCCAGCAGTGTGCAGGGGGTTACTAGCACAGATACGCAGTATTTT
CASSVQGVTSTDTQYF
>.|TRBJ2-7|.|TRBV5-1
TGCGCCAGCAGCTTGGACAGGCGGTCCTACGAGCAGTACTTC
CASSLDRRSYEQYF
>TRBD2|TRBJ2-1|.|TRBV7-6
TGTGCCAGCAGCTTGAGGGGACTAGCGGGGGGGCTGACCTACAATGAGCAGTTCTTC
CASSLRGLAGGLTYNEQFF
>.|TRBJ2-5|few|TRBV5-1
TGCGCCAGCAGCTTGTTCGCGGTAGAGACCCAGTACTTC
CASSLFAVETQYF
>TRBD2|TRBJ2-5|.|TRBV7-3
TGTGCCAGCAGCCCGGGACTAGCGGGGTACGAGACCCAGTACTTC
CASSPGLAGYETQYF
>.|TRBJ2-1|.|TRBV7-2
TGTGCCAGCAGCCCCCGGGGTAGCAATGAGCAGTTCTTC
CASSPRGSNEQFF
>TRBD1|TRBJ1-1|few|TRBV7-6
TGTGCCAGCAGCTATCTCTACAGGGGTCGGATGAACACTGAAGCTTTCTTT
CASSYLYRGRMNTEAFF
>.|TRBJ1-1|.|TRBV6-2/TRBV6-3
TGTGCCAGCAGTTACTCGAAGTCGAGACTACAGGGACTGAACACTGAAGCTTTCTTT
CASSYSKSRLQGLNTEAFF